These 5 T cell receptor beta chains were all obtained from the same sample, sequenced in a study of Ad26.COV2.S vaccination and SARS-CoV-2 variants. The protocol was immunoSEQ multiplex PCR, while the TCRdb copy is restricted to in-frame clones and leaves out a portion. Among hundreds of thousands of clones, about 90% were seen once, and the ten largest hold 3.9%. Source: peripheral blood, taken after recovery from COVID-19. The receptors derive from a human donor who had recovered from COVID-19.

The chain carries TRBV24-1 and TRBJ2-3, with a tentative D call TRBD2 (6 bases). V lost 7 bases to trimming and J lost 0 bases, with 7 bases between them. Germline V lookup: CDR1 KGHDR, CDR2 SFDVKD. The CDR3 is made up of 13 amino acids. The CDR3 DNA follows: TGTGCCACCAGGGACTACAGCACAGATACGCAGTATTTT. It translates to CATRDYSTDTQYF.

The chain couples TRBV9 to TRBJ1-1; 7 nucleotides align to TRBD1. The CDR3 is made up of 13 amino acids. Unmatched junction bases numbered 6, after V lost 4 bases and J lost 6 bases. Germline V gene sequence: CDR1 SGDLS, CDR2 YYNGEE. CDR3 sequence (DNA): TGTGCCAGCAGCCGACAGGGTACCGCTGAAGCTTTCTTT. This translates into CASSRQGTAEAFF.

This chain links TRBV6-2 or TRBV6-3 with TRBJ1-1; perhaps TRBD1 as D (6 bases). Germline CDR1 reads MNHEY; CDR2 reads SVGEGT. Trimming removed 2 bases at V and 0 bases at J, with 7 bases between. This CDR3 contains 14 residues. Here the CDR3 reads CASSYGTMNTEAFF. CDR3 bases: TGTGCCAGCAGTTACGGGACAATGAACACTGAAGCTTTCTTT.

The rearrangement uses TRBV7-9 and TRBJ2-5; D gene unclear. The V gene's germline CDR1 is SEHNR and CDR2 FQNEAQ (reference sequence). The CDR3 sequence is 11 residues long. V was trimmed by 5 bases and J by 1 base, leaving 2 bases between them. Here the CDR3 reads CASSIQETQYF. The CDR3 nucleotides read TGTGCCAGCAGCATCCAAGAGACCCAGTACTTC.

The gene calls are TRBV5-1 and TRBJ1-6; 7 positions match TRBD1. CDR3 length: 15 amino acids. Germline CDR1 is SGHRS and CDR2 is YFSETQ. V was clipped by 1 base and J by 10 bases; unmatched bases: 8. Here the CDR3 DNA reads TGCGCCAGCAGCTTGCGAGACAGGGACGGGTCACCCCTCCACTTT. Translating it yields CASSLRDRDGSPLHF.